This T cell receptor beta chain originates from a study of blood T cell repertoires in COVID-19. Study context: Researchers got acute and convalescent COVID-19 samples from the United States, Italy and Spain. PBMCs, B-cell-depleted T cells, or T cells were the source of the cDNA or gDNA that made up the material.

Methods used by the authors: Nucleated cell counts were estimated from reference gene primer amplification. Clones were read by immunoSEQ multiplex PCR, and TCRdb kept only the in-frame ones, dropping some. The V and J calls and the clone size are those of that table, but D and trimming were determined from the DNA. The table includes tens of thousands of clones, approximately 90% detected once. Trimming removed 0 bases from V and 5 bases from J, with 6 bases in between. This CDR3 region has 12 residues. CDR1 and CDR2 from the germline V gene are SGHRS and YFSETQ. The clonotype was recovered from a man aged 45-65 years with active COVID-19. The specimen sequenced was peripheral blood. V and J are TRBV5-1 and TRBJ2-7; D might be TRBD1 (6 bases). The chain's CDR3 is CASSLDRDEQYF. CDR3 DNA sequence: TGCGCCAGCAGCTTGGACAGGGACGAGCAGTACTTC. The entire variable domain, with the rest obtained from reference TRBV5-1 and TRBJ2-7, is as follows: KAGVTQTPRYLIKTRGQQVTLSCSPISGHRSVSWYQQTPGQGLQFLFEYFSETQRNKGNFPGRFSGRQFSNSRSEMNVSTLELGDSALYLCASSLDRDEQYFGPGTRLTVT.